A selection of T cell receptor beta chains follows, all from one sample in a study of shared clonotypes between healthy human individuals. Libraries were prepared by immunoSEQ multiplex PCR; TCRdb keeps only in-frame clonotypes and omits some of them. The table has 1.5 million to 2.5 million clones, approximately 94% seen once. Sequencing used naive CD8+ T cells sorted from blood. Receptors were obtained from a man aged 18 to 35 in good health. The CDR3 runs from the conserved cysteine through the conserved F or W. A D gene is named only where the DNA matches it firmly. Clone size is given for some rows only: seen once, a few or many times, or a class if the clone is expanded.

CDR3: CASRSPGTRDYEQYF; DNA: TGTGCCAGCAGGTCCCCCGGGACCCGAGACTACGAGCAGTACTTC; size: -; D: -; V: TRBV7-9; J: TRBJ2-7
CDR3: CATSNVGTGPGETQYF; DNA: TGTGCCACCAGCAACGTCGGGACAGGTCCGGGAGAGACCCAGTACTTC; size: -; D: TRBD1; V: TRBV15; J: TRBJ2-5
CDR3: CASSPGANTGELFF; DNA: TGTGCCAGCTCACCCGGAGCGAACACCGGGGAGCTGTTTTTT; size: -; D: -; V: TRBV18; J: TRBJ2-2
CDR3: CAISESLIATNEKLFF; DNA: TGTGCCATCAGTGAGTCGCTAATTGCAACTAATGAAAAACTGTTTTTT; size: -; D: -; V: TRBV10-3; J: TRBJ1-4
CDR3: CASSQEVLPSYNEQFF; DNA: TGCGCCAGCAGCCAAGAAGTACTCCCCTCCTACAATGAGCAGTTCTTC; size: -; D: -; V: TRBV4-3; J: TRBJ2-1
CDR3: CASSQDRGLDNEQFF; DNA: TGCGCCAGCAGCCAAGACAGGGGTTTGGACAATGAGCAGTTCTTC; size: -; D: -; V: TRBV4-1; J: TRBJ2-1
CDR3: CASSPGASGTRNTGELFF; DNA: TGTGCCAGCAGCCCGGGGGCTAGCGGGACCCGGAACACCGGGGAGCTGTTTTTT; size: -; D: TRBD2; V: TRBV13; J: TRBJ2-2
CDR3: CASRRQGTDTQYF; DNA: TGTGCCAGCAGGAGACAGGGTACAGATACGCAGTATTTT; size: -; D: TRBD1; V: TRBV9; J: TRBJ2-3
CDR3: CSGGDSFYEQYF; DNA: TGCAGCGGGGGGGACAGTTTCTACGAGCAGTACTTC; size: -; D: -; V: TRBV29-1; J: TRBJ2-7
CDR3: CASSPFSMDAYNEQFF; DNA: TGTGCTAGCAGCCCCTTCTCCATGGATGCCTACAATGAGCAGTTCTTC; size: -; D: -; V: TRBV7-7; J: TRBJ2-1
CDR3: CASSLSPVDGYTF; DNA: TGTGCCAGCAGTTTATCCCCCGTGGATGGCTACACCTTC; size: -; D: -; V: TRBV28; J: TRBJ1-2
CDR3: CASQEGVAGNNEQFF; DNA: TGTGCCAGCCAGGAAGGGGTAGCGGGGAACAATGAGCAGTTCTTC; size: -; D: TRBD2; V: TRBV4-2; J: TRBJ2-1
CDR3: CASSLSDVNTEAFF; DNA: TGTGCCAGCAGCTTGAGTGACGTGAACACTGAAGCTTTCTTT; size: -; D: -; V: TRBV5-8; J: TRBJ1-1
CDR3: CASSLSDEQFF; DNA: TGTGCCAGCAGCTTATCCGATGAGCAGTTCTTC; size: -; D: -; V: TRBV7-9; J: TRBJ2-1
CDR3: CASSVITGGAYNEQFF; DNA: TGTGCCAGCAGCGTTATTACGGGGGGAGCCTACAATGAGCAGTTCTTC; size: -; D: TRBD2; V: TRBV5-6; J: TRBJ2-1
CDR3: CSVEVRARGETQYF; DNA: TGCAGCGTTGAAGTTCGGGCCCGCGGGGAGACCCAGTACTTC; size: once; D: -; V: TRBV29-1; J: TRBJ2-5
CDR3: CASSLGAVAYNEQFF; DNA: TGTGCCAGCAGCTTAGGGGCAGTAGCCTACAATGAGCAGTTCTTC; size: -; D: -; V: TRBV7-9; J: TRBJ2-1
CDR3: CASSLDGTGVSDTQYF; DNA: TGTGCCAGCAGTTTAGACGGGACGGGAGTATCAGATACGCAGTATTTT; size: once; D: -; V: TRBV28; J: TRBJ2-3
CDR3: CASSQVKGGGNQETQYF; DNA: TGCGCCAGCAGCCAAGTAAAAGGCGGGGGAAATCAAGAGACCCAGTACTTC; size: -; D: TRBD2; V: TRBV4-1; J: TRBJ2-5
CDR3: CASSPGPLPGEQYF; DNA: TGTGCCAGCAGCCCCGGGCCTCTTCCGGGCGAGCAGTACTTC; size: -; D: -; V: TRBV11-2; J: TRBJ2-7
CDR3: CASSYTKQGIGSEQFF; DNA: TGTGCCAGCAGTTACACAAAACAGGGAATCGGCAGTGAGCAGTTCTTC; size: -; D: -; V: TRBV6-6; J: TRBJ2-1
CDR3: CASSGGDPDGYTF; DNA: TGTGCCAGTAGTGGAGGAGACCCGGATGGCTACACCTTC; size: -; D: -; V: TRBV19; J: TRBJ1-2
CDR3: CASSLPEGPTYQETQYF; DNA: TGCGCCAGCAGCCTACCGGAGGGCCCCACTTACCAAGAGACCCAGTACTTC; size: -; D: -; V: TRBV5-1; J: TRBJ2-5
CDR3: CASSSQGLGNQPQHF; DNA: TGTGCCAGCAGCTCTCAGGGGCTGGGAAATCAGCCCCAGCATTTT; size: -; D: -; V: TRBV5-8; J: TRBJ1-5
CDR3: CASSLAVQGNQETQYF; DNA: TGTGCCAGCAGCTTAGCGGTCCAGGGAAACCAAGAGACCCAGTACTTC; size: -; D: -; V: TRBV11-2; J: TRBJ2-5
CDR3: CASSPATPYSNQPQHF; DNA: TGTGCCAGCAGTCCCGCTACACCATATAGCAATCAGCCCCAGCATTTT; size: -; D: -; V: TRBV27; J: TRBJ1-5
CDR3: CASSLTGPGYTF; DNA: TGTGCCAGCAGTTTGACAGGGCCTGGCTACACCTTC; size: -; D: TRBD1; V: TRBV28; J: TRBJ1-2
CDR3: CASSLTSGGHNEQFF; DNA: TGTGCCAGCAGTTTAACTAGCGGGGGTCACAATGAGCAGTTCTTC; size: -; D: TRBD2; V: TRBV27; J: TRBJ2-1
CDR3: CAWNLGNQPQHF; DNA: TGTGCCTGGAATCTTGGCAATCAGCCCCAGCATTTT; size: -; D: -; V: TRBV30; J: TRBJ1-5
CDR3: CASSFEDRGLTEAFF; DNA: TGTGCCAGCAGCTTTGAGGACAGGGGGCTCACTGAAGCTTTCTTT; size: -; D: TRBD1; V: TRBV7-2; J: TRBJ1-1
CDR3: CAWSWTSGSQETQYF; DNA: TGTGCCTGGAGTTGGACTAGCGGGAGCCAAGAGACCCAGTACTTC; size: -; D: TRBD2; V: TRBV30; J: TRBJ2-5
CDR3: CASSQGLSWDEQFF; DNA: TGCGCCAGCAGCCAAGGACTCAGCTGGGATGAGCAGTTCTTC; size: -; D: -; V: TRBV4-3; J: TRBJ2-1
CDR3: CASSVSDTAYEQYF; DNA: TGTGCCAGCAGCGTCTCAGACACCGCCTACGAGCAGTACTTC; size: -; D: -; V: TRBV9; J: TRBJ2-7
CDR3: CASSLWTGMNTEAFF; DNA: TGTGCCAGCTCACTTTGGACCGGCATGAACACTGAAGCTTTCTTT; size: once; D: -; V: TRBV18; J: TRBJ1-1
CDR3: CASSEAILRTSGSGKTDTQYF; DNA: TGTGCCAGCAGTGAAGCCATTCTCCGGACTAGCGGGAGTGGCAAGACAGATACGCAGTATTTT; size: -; D: TRBD2; V: TRBV2; J: TRBJ2-3